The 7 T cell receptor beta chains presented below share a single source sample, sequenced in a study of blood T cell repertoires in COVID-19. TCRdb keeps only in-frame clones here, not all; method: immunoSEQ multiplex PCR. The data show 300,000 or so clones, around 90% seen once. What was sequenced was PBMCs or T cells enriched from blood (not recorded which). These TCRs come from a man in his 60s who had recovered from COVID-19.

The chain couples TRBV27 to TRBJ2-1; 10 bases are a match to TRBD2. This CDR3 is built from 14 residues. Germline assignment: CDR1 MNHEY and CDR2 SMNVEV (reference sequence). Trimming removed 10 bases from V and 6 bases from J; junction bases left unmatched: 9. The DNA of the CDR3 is TGTGCCACCTCCCTAGCGGGAGAAGGCAATGAGCAGTTCTTC. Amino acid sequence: CATSLAGEGNEQFF.

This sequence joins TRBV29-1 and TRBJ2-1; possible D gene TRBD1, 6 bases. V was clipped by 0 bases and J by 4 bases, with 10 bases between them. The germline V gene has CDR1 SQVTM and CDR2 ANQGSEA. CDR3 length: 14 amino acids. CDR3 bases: TGCAGCGTTGAAGATCGGACAGAATACAATGAGCAGTTCTTC. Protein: CSVEDRTEYNEQFF.

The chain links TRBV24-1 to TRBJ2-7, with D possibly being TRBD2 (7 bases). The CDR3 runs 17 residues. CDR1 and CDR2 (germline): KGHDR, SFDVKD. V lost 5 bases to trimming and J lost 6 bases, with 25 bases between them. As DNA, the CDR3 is TGTGCCACCAGTGCGGAGGGGGGGGCGCGGTTCAGGGTCGAGCAGTACTTC. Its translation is CATSAEGGARFRVEQYF.

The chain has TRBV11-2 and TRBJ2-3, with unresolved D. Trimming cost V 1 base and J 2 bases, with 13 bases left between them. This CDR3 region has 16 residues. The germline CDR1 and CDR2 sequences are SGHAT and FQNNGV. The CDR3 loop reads CASSLGRRSHTDTQYF. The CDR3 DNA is TGTGCCAGCAGCTTAGGTCGCAGGTCACACACAGATACGCAGTATTTT.

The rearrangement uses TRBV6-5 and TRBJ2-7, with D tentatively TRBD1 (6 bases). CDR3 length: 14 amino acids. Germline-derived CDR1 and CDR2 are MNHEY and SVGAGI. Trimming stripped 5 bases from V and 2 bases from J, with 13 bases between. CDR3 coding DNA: TGTGCCAGCAGTAAACACAGGGATGCCTACGAGCAGTACTTC. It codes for CASSKHRDAYEQYF.

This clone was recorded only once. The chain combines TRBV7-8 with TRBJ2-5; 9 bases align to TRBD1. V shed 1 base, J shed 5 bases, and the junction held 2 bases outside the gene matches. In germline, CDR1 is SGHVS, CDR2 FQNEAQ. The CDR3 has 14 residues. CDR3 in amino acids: CASSLVDRGETQYF. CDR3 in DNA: TGTGCCAGCAGCTTAGTCGACAGGGGGGAGACCCAGTACTTC.

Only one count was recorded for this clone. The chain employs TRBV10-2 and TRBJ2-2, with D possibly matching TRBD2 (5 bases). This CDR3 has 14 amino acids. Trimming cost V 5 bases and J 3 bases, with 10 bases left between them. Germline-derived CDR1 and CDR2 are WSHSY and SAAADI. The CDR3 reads CASSTGVDTGELFF. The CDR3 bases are TGCGCCAGCAGTACCGGGGTGGACACCGGGGAGCTGTTTTTT.